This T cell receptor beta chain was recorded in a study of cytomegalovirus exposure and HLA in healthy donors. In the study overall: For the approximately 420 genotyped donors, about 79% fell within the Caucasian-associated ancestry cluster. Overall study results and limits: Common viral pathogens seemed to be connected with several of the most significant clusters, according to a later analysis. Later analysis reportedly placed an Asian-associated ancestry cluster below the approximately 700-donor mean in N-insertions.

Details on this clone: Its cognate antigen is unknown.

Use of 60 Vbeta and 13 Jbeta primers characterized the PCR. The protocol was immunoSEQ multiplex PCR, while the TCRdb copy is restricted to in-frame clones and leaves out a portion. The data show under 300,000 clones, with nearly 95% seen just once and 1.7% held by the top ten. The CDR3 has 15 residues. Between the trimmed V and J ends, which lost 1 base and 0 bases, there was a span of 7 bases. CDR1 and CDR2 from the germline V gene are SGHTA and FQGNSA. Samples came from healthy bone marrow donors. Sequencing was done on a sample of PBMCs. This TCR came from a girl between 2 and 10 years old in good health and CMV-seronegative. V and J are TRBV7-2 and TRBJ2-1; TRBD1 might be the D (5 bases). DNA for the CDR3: TGTGCCAGCAGCTTAGACAGGAGCTCCTACAATGAGCAGTTCTTC. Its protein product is CASSLDRSSYNEQFF. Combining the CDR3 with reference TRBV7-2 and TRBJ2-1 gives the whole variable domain GAGVSQSPSNKVTEKGKDVELRCDPISGHTALYWYRQSLGQGLEFLIYFQGNSAPDKSGLPSDRFSAERTGGSVSTLTIQRTQQEDSAVYLCASSLDRSSYNEQFFGPGTRLTVL.